These 8 T cell receptor beta chains were all obtained from the same sample, sequenced in a study of blood T cell repertoires in COVID-19. Sequenced by immunoSEQ multiplex PCR; TCRdb stores in-frame clones only, minus some. There are 150,000 to 200,000 clones in the sample; about nine tenths occur only once, and 3.5% to 5% lies in the top ten. The sample was peripheral blood. These receptors all stem from a woman aged 30 to 39 with acute or convalescent COVID-19.

The rearrangement uses TRBV7-2 and TRBJ2-7; D remains unclear. Trimming took off 7 bases at V and 6 bases at J, with 10 bases between the two ends. The CDR3 loop spans 11 amino acids. The germline V gene encodes CDR1 SGHTA and CDR2 FQGNSA. The DNA for the CDR3 is TGTGCCAGCACCGACTCATTCGAGCAGTACTTC. Protein sequence: CASTDSFEQYF.

This sequence joins TRBV7-2 and TRBJ1-6, with a weak D call TRBD1 (5 bases). Germline-derived CDR1 and CDR2 are SGHTA and FQGNSA. The CDR3 totals 14 residues. Trimming shortened V by 4 bases and J by 11 bases, and 15 bases separated the two germline ends. CDR3 sequence reads: CASSSQASGAPLHF. CDR3 DNA sequence: TGTGCCAGCAGCTCCCAGGCCTCGGGGGCACCCCTCCACTTT.

V and J are TRBV12-3 or TRBV12-4 and TRBJ1-1, with a possible D match to TRBD1 (5 bases). Trimming took 7 bases from V and 7 from J, leaving 16 bases between them. The CDR3 runs to 13 residues. The CDR3 sequence is CASTRRGRGEAFF. DNA of the CDR3: TGTGCCAGCACCCGGCGGGGGAGAGGTGAAGCTTTCTTT.

This chain joins TRBV5-1 and TRBJ2-3; TRBD2 matches at 7 bases. The CDR3 consists of 18 residues. Germline V gene data show CDR1 as SGHRS and CDR2 as YFSETQ. V lost 4 bases, J lost 1 base, and 15 bases stayed unmatched. CDR3 sequence reads: CASSRLSGGGLGTDTQYF. For the CDR3, the DNA is TGCGCCAGCAGCCGCCTGTCGGGGGGAGGGTTGGGCACAGATACGCAGTATTTT.

This chain connects TRBV5-5 to TRBJ1-6; no clear D gene. Germline CDR1 and CDR2: SGHKS and YYEKEE (reference sequence). The length of the CDR3 is 15 residues. The V end lost 1 base, the J end lost 1 base, and 6 bases lay between the germline ends. The CDR3 DNA reads TGTGCCAGCAGCTTGCGAGGTTCCTATAATTCACCCCTCCACTTT. It translates to CASSLRGSYNSPLHF.

The chain has TRBV7-9 and TRBJ2-3, with 12 bases fitting TRBD2. This CDR3 has 17 amino acids. With 2 bases clipped from V and 4 bases from J, the junction kept 7 bases outside the gene matches. Germline V gene lookup returns CDR1 SEHNR and CDR2 FQNEAQ (reference sequence). The CDR3 loop reads CASSLPRLAGGSDTQYF. CDR3 DNA sequence: TGTGCCAGCAGCTTACCCCGCCTAGCGGGAGGGTCAGATACGCAGTATTTT.

This chain joins TRBV3-1 (or the pseudogene TRBV3-2) and TRBJ1-1; no clear D gene. Trimming took 6 bases from V and 4 from J, leaving 6 bases between them. The CDR3 consists of 11 residues. CDR1 is LGHDT, CDR2 YNNKEL, per germline (reference sequence). The CDR3 reads CASSRGTEAFF. The CDR3 nucleotides read TGTGCCAGCAGTCGGGGCACTGAAGCTTTCTTT.

This sequence joins TRBV11-2 and TRBJ2-7; D gene uncertain. The CDR3 spans 15 residues. From germline, CDR1 is SGHAT and CDR2 FQNNGV. V shed 5 bases and J shed 3 bases, with 17 bases lying between them. The CDR3 DNA reads TGTGCCAGCAGCGAAAATACGAACAGAGTCTACGAGCAGTACTTC. It yields the protein CASSENTNRVYEQYF.